This T cell receptor beta chain was sequenced in a study of shared clonotypes between healthy human individuals. This table comes from immunoSEQ multiplex PCR, and its TCRdb copy is limited to in-frame clones, with some not included. The profile shows 1,500,000 or so clones, approximately 98.5% of them singletons. Sample: naive CD4+ T cells sorted from blood. The sample's subset: CD45RA+ positively selected. The TCR comes from a man aged 30-40 years in good health.

CDR3 in DNA: TGCGCCAGCACAAGGACCGTACAGAGGGCAGATACGCAGTATTTT. Protein sequence: CASTRTVQRADTQYF. The V gene is TRBV5-1, the J gene TRBJ2-3, with a possible D match to TRBD2 (5 bases). With 6 bases removed from V and 4 bases from J, the gap between germline ends came to 18 bases. The germline gives CDR1 SGHRS, CDR2 YFSETQ. The CDR3 has 15 amino acids.